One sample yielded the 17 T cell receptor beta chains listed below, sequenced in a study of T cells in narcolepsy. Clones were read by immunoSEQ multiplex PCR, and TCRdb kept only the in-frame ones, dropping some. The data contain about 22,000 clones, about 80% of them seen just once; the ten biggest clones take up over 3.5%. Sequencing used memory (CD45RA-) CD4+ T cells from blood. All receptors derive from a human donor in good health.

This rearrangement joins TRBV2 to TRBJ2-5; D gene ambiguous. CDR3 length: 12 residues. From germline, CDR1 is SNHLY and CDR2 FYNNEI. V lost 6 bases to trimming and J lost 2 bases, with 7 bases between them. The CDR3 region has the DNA TGTGCCAGCAGCGGAAGTCAAGAGACCCAGTACTTC. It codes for CASSGSQETQYF.

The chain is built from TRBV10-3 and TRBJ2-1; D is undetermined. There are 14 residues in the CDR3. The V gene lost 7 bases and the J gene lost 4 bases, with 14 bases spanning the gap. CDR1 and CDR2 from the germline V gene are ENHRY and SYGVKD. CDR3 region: CAITGDEVYNEQFF. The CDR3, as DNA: TGTGCCATCACTGGAGATGAGGTGTACAATGAGCAGTTCTTC.

The CDR3 region is CAISAGMTSGGAGETQYF. In nucleotides, the CDR3 is TGTGCCATCAGTGCAGGGATGACTAGCGGGGGGGCCGGGGAGACCCAGTACTTC. The chain links TRBV10-3 to TRBJ2-5; 14 bases align to TRBD2. This CDR3 contains 18 residues. Germline assignment: CDR1 ENHRY and CDR2 SYGVKD. With V trimmed by 4 bases and J by 5 bases, 12 bases remained unmatched.

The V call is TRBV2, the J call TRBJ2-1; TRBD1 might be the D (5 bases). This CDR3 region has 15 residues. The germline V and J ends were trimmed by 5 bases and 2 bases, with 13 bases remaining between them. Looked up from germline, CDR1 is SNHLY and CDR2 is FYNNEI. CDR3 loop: CASSFDRQTYNEQFF. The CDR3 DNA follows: TGTGCCAGCAGTTTCGACAGACAGACCTACAATGAGCAGTTCTTC.

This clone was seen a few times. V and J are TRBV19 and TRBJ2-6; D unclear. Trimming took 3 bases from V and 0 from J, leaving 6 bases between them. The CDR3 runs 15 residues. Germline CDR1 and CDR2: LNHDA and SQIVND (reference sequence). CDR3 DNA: TGTGCCAGTAGTATCGACATCTCTGGGGCCAACGTCCTGACTTTC. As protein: CASSIDISGANVLTF.

CDR3 DNA sequence: TGTGCCAGCAGCATGGCTAGCGGGGGGGGAAGGGAGACCCAGTACTTC. Translation gives CASSMASGGGRETQYF. This sequence joins TRBV5-4 and TRBJ2-5; 12 nucleotides align to TRBD2. With V trimmed by 4 bases and J by 5 bases, 9 bases remained unmatched. The CDR3 loop spans 16 amino acids. The germline gives CDR1 SGHNT, CDR2 YYREEE (reference sequence).

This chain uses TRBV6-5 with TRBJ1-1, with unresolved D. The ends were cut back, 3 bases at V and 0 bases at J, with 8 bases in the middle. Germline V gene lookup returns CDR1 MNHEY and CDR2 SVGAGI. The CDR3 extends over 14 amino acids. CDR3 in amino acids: CASSYTRLNTEAFF. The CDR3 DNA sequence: TGTGCCAGCAGTTATACCAGACTGAACACTGAAGCTTTCTTT.

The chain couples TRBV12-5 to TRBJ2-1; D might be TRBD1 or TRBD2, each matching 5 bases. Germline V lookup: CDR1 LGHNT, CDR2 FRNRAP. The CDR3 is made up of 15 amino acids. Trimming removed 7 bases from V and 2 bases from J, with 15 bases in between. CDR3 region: CASVPRDATYNEQFF. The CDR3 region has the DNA TGTGCTAGTGTTCCCCGGGACGCCACCTACAATGAGCAGTTCTTC.

CDR3 region: CASSRGQGPYSGNTIYF. The CDR3 DNA sequence: TGTGCCAGCAGTCGAGGACAGGGTCCGTACTCTGGAAACACCATATATTTT. V usage is TRBV27 and J usage is TRBJ1-3; the match to TRBD1 covers 8 bases. In germline, CDR1 is MNHEY, CDR2 SMNVEV (reference sequence). The V and J ends lost 5 bases and 0 bases, in that order; junction bases with no gene match: 9. This CDR3 region has 17 residues.

CDR3 residues: CASSLGGWEAETQYF. The CDR3 nucleotides read TGTGCCAGCAGCTTAGGTGGTTGGGAAGCAGAGACCCAGTACTTC. J is TRBJ2-5 and V is TRBV11-2; D unclear. The germline gives CDR1 SGHAT, CDR2 FQNNGV. This CDR3 is built from 15 residues. Trimming pared 1 base from V and 4 bases from J, leaving 13 bases between.

CDR3 protein: CASSPGQGMRYTF. CDR3 sequence (DNA): TGTGCCAGCAGCCCGGGACAGGGGATGCGCTACACCTTC. V gene TRBV6-6 combines with J gene TRBJ1-2; TRBD1 aligns across 10 bases. The germline V gene encodes CDR1 MNHNY and CDR2 SVGAGI (reference sequence). V lost 6 bases to trimming and J lost 9 bases; unmatched junction nucleotides: 7. The CDR3 is 13 residues long.

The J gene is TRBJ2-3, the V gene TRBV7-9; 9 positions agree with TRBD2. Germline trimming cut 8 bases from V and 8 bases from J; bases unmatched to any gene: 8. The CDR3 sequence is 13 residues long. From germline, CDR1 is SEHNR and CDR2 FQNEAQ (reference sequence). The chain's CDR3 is CASLAGVEGTQYF. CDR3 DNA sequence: TGTGCCAGCTTAGCGGGGGTAGAGGGTACGCAGTATTTT. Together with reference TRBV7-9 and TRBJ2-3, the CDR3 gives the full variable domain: DTGVSQNPRHKITKRGQNVTFRCDPISEHNRLYWYRQTLGQGPEFLTYFQNEAQLEKSRLLSDRFSAERPKGSFSTLEIQRTEQGDSAMYLCASLAGVEGTQYFGPGTRLTVL.

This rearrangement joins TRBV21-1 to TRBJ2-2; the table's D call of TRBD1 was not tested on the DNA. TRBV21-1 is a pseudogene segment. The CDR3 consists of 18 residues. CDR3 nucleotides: TGTGCCAGCAGCAAAAGGGCGAGCAGGGGGCCTAAAACCGGGGAGCTGTTTTTT. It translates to CASSKRASRGPKTGELFF.

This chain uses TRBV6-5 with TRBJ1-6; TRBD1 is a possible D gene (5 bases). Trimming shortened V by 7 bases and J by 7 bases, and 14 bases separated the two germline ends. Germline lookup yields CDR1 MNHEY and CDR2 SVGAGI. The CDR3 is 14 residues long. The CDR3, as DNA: TGTGCCAGCACCCTCCCGGGGCCAAATTCACCCCTCCACTTT. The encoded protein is CASTLPGPNSPLHF.

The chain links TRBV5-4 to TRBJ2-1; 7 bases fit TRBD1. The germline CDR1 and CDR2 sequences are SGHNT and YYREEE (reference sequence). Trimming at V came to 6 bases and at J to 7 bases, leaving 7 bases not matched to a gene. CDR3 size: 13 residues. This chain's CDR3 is CASNQGVANEQFF. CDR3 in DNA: TGTGCCAGCAACCAGGGGGTGGCAAATGAGCAGTTCTTC.

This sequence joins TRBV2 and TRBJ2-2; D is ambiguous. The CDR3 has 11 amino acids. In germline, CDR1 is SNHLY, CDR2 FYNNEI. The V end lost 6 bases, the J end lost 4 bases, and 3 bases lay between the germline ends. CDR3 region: CASRATGELFF. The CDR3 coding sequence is TGTGCCAGCAGGGCCACCGGGGAGCTGTTTTTT.

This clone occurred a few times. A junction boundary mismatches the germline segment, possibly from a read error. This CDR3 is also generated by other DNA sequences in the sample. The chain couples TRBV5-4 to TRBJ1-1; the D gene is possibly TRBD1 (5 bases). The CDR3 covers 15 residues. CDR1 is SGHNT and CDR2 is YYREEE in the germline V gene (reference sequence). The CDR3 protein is CASSQERGKRQEAFF. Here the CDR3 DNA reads TGCGCCAGCAGCCAAGAAAGAGGGAAAAGACAGGAAGCTTTCTTT.